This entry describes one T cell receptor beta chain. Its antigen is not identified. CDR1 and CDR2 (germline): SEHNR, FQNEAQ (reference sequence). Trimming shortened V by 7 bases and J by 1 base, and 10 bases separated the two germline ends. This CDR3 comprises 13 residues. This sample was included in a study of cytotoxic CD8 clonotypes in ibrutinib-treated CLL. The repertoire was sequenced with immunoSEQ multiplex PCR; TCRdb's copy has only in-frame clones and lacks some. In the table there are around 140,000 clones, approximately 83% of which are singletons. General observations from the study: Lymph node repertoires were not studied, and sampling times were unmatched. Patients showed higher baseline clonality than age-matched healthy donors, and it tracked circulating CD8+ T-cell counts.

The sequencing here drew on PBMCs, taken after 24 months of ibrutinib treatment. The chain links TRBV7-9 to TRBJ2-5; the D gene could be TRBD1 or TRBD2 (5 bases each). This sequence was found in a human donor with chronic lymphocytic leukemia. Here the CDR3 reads CASTPGSQETQYF. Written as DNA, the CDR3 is TGTGCCAGCACCCCAGGGAGCCAAGAGACCCAGTACTTC.